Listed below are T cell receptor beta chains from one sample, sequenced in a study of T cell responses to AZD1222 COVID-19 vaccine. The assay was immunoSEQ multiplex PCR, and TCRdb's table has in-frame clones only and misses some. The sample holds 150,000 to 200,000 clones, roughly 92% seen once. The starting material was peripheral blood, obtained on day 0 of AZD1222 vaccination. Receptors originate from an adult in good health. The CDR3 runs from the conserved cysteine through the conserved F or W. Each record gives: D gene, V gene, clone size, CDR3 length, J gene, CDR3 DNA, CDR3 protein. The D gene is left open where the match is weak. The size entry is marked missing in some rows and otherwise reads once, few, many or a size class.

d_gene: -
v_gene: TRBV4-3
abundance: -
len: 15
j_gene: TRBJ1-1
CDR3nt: TGCGCCAGCAGCCTTGATATGATGGGGATGACTGAAGCTTTCTTT
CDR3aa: CASSLDMMGMTEAFF

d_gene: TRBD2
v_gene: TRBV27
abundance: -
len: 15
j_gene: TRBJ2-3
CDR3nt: TGTGCCAGCAGTCGAATAGCGGGGGGTGGCGATACGCAGTATTTT
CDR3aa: CASSRIAGGGDTQYF

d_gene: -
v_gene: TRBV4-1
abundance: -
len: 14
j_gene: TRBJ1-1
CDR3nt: TGCGCCAGCAGCCAACAGACTGTGAACACTGAAGCTTTCTTT
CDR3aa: CASSQQTVNTEAFF

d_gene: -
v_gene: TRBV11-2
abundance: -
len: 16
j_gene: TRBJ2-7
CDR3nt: TGTGCCAGCAGCTTAGATCCCCGGCAGGCTACCTACGAGCAGTACTTC
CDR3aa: CASSLDPRQATYEQYF

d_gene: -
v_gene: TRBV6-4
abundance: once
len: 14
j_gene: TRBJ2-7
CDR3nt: TGTGCCGCTGGGCCAAACGGCGCCTACTACGAGCAGTACTTC
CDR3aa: CAAGPNGAYYEQYF

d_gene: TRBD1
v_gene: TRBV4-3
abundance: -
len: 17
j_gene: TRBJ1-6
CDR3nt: TGCGCCAGCAGCCAAGATTTTGTGACAGGGGGTAATTCACCCCTCCACTTT
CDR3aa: CASSQDFVTGGNSPLHF

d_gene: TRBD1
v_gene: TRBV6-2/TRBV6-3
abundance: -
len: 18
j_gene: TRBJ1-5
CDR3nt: TGTGCCAGCAGTTACCGGGACAGGGTACGTGGGAGCAATCAGCCCCAGCATTTT
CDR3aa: CASSYRDRVRGSNQPQHF

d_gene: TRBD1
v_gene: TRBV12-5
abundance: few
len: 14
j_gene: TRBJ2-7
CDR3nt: TGTGCTAGTGCCCCGGGACAGGGGATCGACGAGCAGTACTTC
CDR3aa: CASAPGQGIDEQYF

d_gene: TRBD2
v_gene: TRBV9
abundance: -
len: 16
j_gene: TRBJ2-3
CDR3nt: TGTGCCAGCGCGGAGCGGGAGGGCCGTCTCACAGATACGCAGTATTTT
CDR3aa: CASAEREGRLTDTQYF

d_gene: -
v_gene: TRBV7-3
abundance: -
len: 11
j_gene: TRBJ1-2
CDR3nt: TGTGCCAGCAGCTCAGGACGGAGTTTATTCTTC
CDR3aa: CASSSGRSLFF

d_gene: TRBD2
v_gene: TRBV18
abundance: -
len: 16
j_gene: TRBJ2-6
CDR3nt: TGTGCCAGCTCACCCCAAGCGGGATCTGGGGCCAACGTCCTGACTTTC
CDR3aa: CASSPQAGSGANVLTF

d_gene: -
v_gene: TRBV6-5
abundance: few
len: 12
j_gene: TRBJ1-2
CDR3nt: TGTGCCAGCAGTTACGGGGGCTATGGCTACACCTTC
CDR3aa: CASSYGGYGYTF

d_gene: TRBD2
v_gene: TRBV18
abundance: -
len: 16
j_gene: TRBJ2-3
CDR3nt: TGTGCCAGCTCCACCCAGGCTAGCGGGAGAGGGGATACGCAGTATTTT
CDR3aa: CASSTQASGRGDTQYF

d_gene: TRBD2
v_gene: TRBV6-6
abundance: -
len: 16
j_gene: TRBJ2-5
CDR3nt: TGTGCCAGCAGGCTTACTAGCGGGGGGCGACAAGAGACCCAGTACTTC
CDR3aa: CASRLTSGGRQETQYF

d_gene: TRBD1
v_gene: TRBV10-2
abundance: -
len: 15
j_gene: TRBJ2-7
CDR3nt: TGCGCCAGCAACACCGGGACAGGGAGCTCCTACGAGCAGTACTTC
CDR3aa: CASNTGTGSSYEQYF

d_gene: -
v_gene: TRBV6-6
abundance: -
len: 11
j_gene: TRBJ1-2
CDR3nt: TGTGCCAGCAGTTCCAATACTGGCTACACCTTC
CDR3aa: CASSSNTGYTF

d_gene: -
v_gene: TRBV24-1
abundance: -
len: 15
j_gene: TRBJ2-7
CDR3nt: TGTGCCACCAGTGATTTGATTCAGAAGAACTACGAGCAGTACTTC
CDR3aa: CATSDLIQKNYEQYF

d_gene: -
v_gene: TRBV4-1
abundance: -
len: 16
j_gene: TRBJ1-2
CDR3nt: TGCGCCAGCAGCCAAGATCCGGAGGGTTTTTACTATGGCTACACCTTC
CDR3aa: CASSQDPEGFYYGYTF

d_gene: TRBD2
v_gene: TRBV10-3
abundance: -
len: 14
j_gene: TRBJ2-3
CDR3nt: TGTGCCATCAAAGCGGGGGGGCCGACAGATACGCAGTATTTT
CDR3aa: CAIKAGGPTDTQYF

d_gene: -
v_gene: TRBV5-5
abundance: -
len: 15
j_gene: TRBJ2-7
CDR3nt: TGTGCCAGCAGCTTGGGACAGGCTGTAACCTACGAGCAGTACTTC
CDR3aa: CASSLGQAVTYEQYF

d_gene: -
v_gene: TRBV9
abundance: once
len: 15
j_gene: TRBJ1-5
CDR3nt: TGTGCCAGCAGCGTAGGGTTTGGAAGGGGTCAGCCCCAGCATTTT
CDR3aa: CASSVGFGRGQPQHF

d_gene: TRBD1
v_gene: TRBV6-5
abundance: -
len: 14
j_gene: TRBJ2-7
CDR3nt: TGTGCCAGCAGTAGGACAGGGCCGAACCACGAGCAGTACTTC
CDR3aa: CASSRTGPNHEQYF

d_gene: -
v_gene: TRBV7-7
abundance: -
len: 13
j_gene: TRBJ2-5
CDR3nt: TGTGCTAGCAGCCCCCTAGCCCGCGAGACCCAGTACTTC
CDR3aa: CASSPLARETQYF

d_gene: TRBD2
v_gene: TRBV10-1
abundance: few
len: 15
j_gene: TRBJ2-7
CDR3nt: TGCGCCAGCAGTCCCCGGACTAGCGGGAGCGACGAGCAGTACTTC
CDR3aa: CASSPRTSGSDEQYF

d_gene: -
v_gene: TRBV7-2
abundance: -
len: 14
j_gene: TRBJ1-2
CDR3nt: TGTGCCAGCAGCTTCCTGCTAGCGCGAAATGGCTACACCTTC
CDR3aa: CASSFLLARNGYTF

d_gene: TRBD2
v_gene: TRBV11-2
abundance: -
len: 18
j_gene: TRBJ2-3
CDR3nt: TGTGCCAGCAGCCCCCTCGGACTAGCCGGGGGCACGGGAGATACGCAGTATTTT
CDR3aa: CASSPLGLAGGTGDTQYF

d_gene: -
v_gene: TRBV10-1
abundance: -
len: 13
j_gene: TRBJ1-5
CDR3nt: TGCGCCAGCAGTGAGAGCAGGGGTCAGCCCCAGCATTTT
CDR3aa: CASSESRGQPQHF

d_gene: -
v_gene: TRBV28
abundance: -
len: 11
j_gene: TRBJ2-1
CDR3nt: TGTGCCAGCAGTAACGATCATGAGCAGTTCTTC
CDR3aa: CASSNDHEQFF

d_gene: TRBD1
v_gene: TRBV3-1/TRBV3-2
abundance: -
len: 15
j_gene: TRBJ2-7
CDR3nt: TGTGCCAGCAGCCCGCGGGGACAGGGAGGCCACGAGCAGTACTTC
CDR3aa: CASSPRGQGGHEQYF

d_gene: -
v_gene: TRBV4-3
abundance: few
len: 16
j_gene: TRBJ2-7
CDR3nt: TGCGCCAGCAGCCAAGATTGGGGGGCGTTCTCCTACGAGCAGTACTTC
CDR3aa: CASSQDWGAFSYEQYF

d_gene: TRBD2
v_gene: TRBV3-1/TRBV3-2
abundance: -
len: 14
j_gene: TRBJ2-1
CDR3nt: TGTGCCAGCAGCTTCCTAGCGGGAGGCAATGAACGGTTCTTC
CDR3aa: CASSFLAGGNERFF

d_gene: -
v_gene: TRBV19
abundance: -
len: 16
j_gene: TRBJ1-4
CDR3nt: TGTGCCAGTAGTAGTCCCTCGACAGGCTCCAATGAAAAACTGTTTTTT
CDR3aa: CASSSPSTGSNEKLFF

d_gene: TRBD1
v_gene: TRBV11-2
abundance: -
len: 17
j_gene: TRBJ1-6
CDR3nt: TGTGCCAGCAGCCCTACGACAGGGCCAACATATAATTCACCCCTCCACTTT
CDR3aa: CASSPTTGPTYNSPLHF

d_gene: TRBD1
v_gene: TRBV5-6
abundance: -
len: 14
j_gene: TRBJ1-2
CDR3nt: TGTGCCAGCAGCCCACCCGGGACAGGCTATGGCTACACCTTC
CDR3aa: CASSPPGTGYGYTF

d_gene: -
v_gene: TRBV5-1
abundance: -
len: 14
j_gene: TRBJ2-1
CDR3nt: TGCGCCAGCAGCTTGGGGGACTTCTACAATGAGCAGTTCTTC
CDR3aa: CASSLGDFYNEQFF

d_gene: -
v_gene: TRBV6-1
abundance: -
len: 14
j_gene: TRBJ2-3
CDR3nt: TGTGCCAGCAGGCAGGGAGCTAGCACAGATACGCAGTATTTT
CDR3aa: CASRQGASTDTQYF

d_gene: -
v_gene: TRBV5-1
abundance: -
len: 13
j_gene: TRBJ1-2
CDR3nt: TGCGCCAGCAGCTTGACGACAGCCGATGGCTACACCTTC
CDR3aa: CASSLTTADGYTF

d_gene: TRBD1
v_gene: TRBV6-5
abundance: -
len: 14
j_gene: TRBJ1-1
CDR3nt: TGTGCCAGCAGTCGACAGGGAATGAACACTGAAGCTTTCTTT
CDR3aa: CASSRQGMNTEAFF

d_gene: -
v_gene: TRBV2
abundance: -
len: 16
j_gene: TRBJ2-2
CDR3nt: TGTGCCAGCAGTGTACGGGGACACACGAACACCGGGGAGCTGTTTTTT
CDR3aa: CASSVRGHTNTGELFF

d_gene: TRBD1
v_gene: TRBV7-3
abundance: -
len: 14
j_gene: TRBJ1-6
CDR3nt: TGTGCCAGCAGCCCGGGACAGCCCAATTCACCCCTCCACTTT
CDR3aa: CASSPGQPNSPLHF

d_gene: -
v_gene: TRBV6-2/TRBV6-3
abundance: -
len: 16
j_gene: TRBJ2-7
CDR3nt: TGTGCCAGCAGCTTCCTTGCGGTAAGGGGAACCTACGAGCAGTACTTC
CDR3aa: CASSFLAVRGTYEQYF

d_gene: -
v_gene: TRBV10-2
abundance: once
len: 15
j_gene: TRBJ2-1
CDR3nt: TGCGCCAGCAGTGAGGCGGGAACCTCCTACAATGAGCAGTTCTTC
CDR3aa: CASSEAGTSYNEQFF

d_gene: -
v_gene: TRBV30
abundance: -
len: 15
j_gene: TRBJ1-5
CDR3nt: TGTGCCTGGAGTTCAGGGTTAGGTGTCAATCAGCCCCAGCATTTT
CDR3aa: CAWSSGLGVNQPQHF

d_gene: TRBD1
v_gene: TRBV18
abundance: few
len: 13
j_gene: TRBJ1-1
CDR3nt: TGTGCCAGCTCGGGACAGTGGAACACTGAAGCTTTCTTT
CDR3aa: CASSGQWNTEAFF

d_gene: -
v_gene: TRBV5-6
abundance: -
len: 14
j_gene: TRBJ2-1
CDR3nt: TGTGCCAGCAGCTCGGGTTTACAATGGAATGAGCAGTTCTTC
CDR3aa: CASSSGLQWNEQFF